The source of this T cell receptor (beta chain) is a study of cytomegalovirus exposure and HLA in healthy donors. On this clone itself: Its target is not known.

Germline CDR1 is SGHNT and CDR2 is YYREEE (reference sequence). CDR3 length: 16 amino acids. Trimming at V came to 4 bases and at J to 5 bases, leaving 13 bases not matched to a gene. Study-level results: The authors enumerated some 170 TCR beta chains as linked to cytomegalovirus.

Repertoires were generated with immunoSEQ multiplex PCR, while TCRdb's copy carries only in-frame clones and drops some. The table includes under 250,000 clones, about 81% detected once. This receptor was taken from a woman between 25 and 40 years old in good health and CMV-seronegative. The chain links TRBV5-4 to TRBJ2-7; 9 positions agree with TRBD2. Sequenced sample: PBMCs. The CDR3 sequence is CASSRDMGLARNEQYF. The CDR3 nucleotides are TGTGCCAGCAGCCGAGATATGGGACTAGCTAGGAACGAGCAGTACTTC.